The 14 T cell receptor beta chains below all came from one sample that was sequenced in a study of blood T cell repertoires in COVID-19. TCRdb keeps only in-frame clones here, not all; method: immunoSEQ multiplex PCR. The sample contains 95,000 to 150,000 clones, around 83% of which appear only once. Input material: PBMCs or T cells enriched from blood (not recorded which). The receptor set was obtained from a woman aged 25 to 39 who had recovered from COVID-19.

The V and J genes are TRBV7-9 and TRBJ2-3, with D possibly matching TRBD1 (7 bases). Trimming took 7 bases from V and 4 from J, leaving 21 bases between them. Germline CDR1 is SEHNR and CDR2 is FQNEAQ (reference sequence). The CDR3 length is 16 residues. CDR3 DNA: TGTGCCAGCACAACTCGGGGGCAGGGGGAATCAGATACGCAGTATTTT. This translates into CASTTRGQGESDTQYF.

The gene calls are TRBV4-3 and TRBJ2-7; TRBD2 matches at 12 bases. Germline lookup yields CDR1 LGHNA and CDR2 YSLEER. The CDR3 loop spans 16 amino acids. With V trimmed by 0 bases and J by 7 bases, 7 bases remained unmatched. This chain's CDR3 is CASSQDGLAGTREQYF. The CDR3, as DNA: TGCGCCAGCAGCCAAGACGGACTAGCGGGGACCCGGGAGCAGTACTTC.

The chain carries TRBV2 and TRBJ2-4, with TRBD2 identical over 11 bases. This CDR3 has 17 residues. The germline CDR1 and CDR2 sequences are SNHLY and FYNNEI. V trimming: 5 bases; J trimming: 2 bases; junction bases outside the gene matches: 8. CDR3 in amino acids: CASSQDGTSGTKNIQYF. In nucleotides, the CDR3 is TGTGCCAGCAGTCAAGACGGGACTAGCGGAACCAAAAACATTCAGTACTTC. The whole variable domain, filled in from reference TRBV2 and TRBJ2-4, reads EPEVTQTPSHQVTQMGQEVILRCVPISNHLYFYWYRQILGQKVEFLVSFYNNEISEKSEIFDDQFSVERPDGSNFTLKIRSTKLEDSAMYFCASSQDGTSGTKNIQYFGAGTRLSVL.

V usage is TRBV6-1 and J usage is TRBJ1-2; no clear D gene. CDR3 length: 14 amino acids. Germline V CDR1 and CDR2: MNHNS, SASEGT. Trimming left V 1 base short and J 5 bases short, with 11 bases between. CDR3 sequence: CASSEDWWQYGYTF. As DNA, the CDR3 is TGTGCCAGCAGTGAAGATTGGTGGCAGTATGGCTACACCTTC.

J is TRBJ1-6 and V is TRBV9; a possible D gene is TRBD1 (6 bases). CDR1 is SGDLS and CDR2 is YYNGEE in the germline V gene. Trimming cost V 3 bases and J 4 bases, with 8 bases left between them. The CDR3 sequence is 14 residues long. CDR3 nucleotides: TGTGCCAGCAGCGGCGGACAGTATAATTCACCCCTCCACTTT. It codes for CASSGGQYNSPLHF. The variable domain in full, completed from reference TRBV9 and TRBJ1-6, reads DSGVTQTPKHLITATGQRVTLRCSPRSGDLSVYWYQQSLDQGLQFLIQYYNGEERAKGNILERFSAQQFPDLHSELNLSSLELGDSALYFCASSGGQYNSPLHFGNGTRLTVT.

This chain uses TRBV18 with TRBJ1-6; D ambiguous. This CDR3 is 18 amino acids long. Germline V gives CDR1 KGHSH, CDR2 LQKENI. V was shortened by 6 bases and J by 3 bases, with 21 bases between the two germline ends. The CDR3 DNA sequence: TGTGCCAGCTCGCTCGACGTTACCGGGAGCTACTATAATTCACCCCTCCACTTT. Residues: CASSLDVTGSYYNSPLHF.

The count of this clone is one. CDR3 coding DNA: TGTGCCAGCAAGGGACTGGGCGGGAGTGTCTACGAGCAGTACTTC. Translated: CASKGLGGSVYEQYF. The rearrangement joins TRBV25-1 to TRBJ2-7, with 7 bases fitting TRBD2. Germline CDR1 and CDR2: MGHDK and SYGVNS. The CDR3 runs 15 residues. With V trimmed by 7 bases and J by 3 bases, 12 bases remained unmatched.

The chain joins TRBV19 to TRBJ2-2; 11 bases are shared with TRBD2. Germline values: CDR1 LNHDA, CDR2 SQIVND (reference sequence). The trim removed 5 bases at V and 3 bases at J, leaving 5 bases unmatched. This CDR3 has 16 amino acids. The CDR3 is CASSFLTSGDTGELFF. CDR3 sequence (DNA): TGTGCCAGTAGTTTCTTGACTAGCGGGGACACCGGGGAGCTGTTTTTT. Full variable domain (remainder filled in from reference TRBV19 and TRBJ2-2): DGGITQSPKYLFRKEGQNVTLSCEQNLNHDAMYWYRQDPGQGLRLIYYSQIVNDFQKGDIAEGYSVSREKKESFPLTVTSAQKNPTAFYLCASSFLTSGDTGELFFGEGSRLTVL.

V and J are TRBV28 and TRBJ2-4, with D possibly being TRBD2 (5 bases). The CDR3 length is 12 residues. V lost 3 bases to trimming and J lost 9 bases, with 9 bases between them. Germline V CDR1 and CDR2: MDHEN, SYDVKM. In nucleotides, the CDR3 is TGTGCCAGCAGTTTTCGGGCGGGCATTCAGTACTTC. Its protein product is CASSFRAGIQYF.

V gene TRBV18 combines with J gene TRBJ1-5, with 8 bases fitting TRBD1. Trimming at V came to 4 bases and at J to 0 bases, leaving 11 bases not matched to a gene. The CDR3 is 18 amino acids. Germline lookup yields CDR1 KGHSH and CDR2 LQKENI. CDR3 residues: CASSLSGTGGGSNQPQHF. In DNA form, the CDR3 reads TGTGCCAGCTCACTTTCCGGGACAGGCGGCGGTAGCAATCAGCCCCAGCATTTT.

The J gene is TRBJ1-6, the V gene TRBV6-6, with D perhaps matching TRBD1 (6 bases). This CDR3 has 14 residues. V lost 4 bases, J lost 7 bases, and 11 bases lay in between. Germline CDR1 and CDR2: MNHNY and SVGAGI (reference sequence). CDR3 sequence reads: CASSFRGGNSPLHF. CDR3 nucleotides: TGTGCCAGCAGTTTCAGGGGTGGGAATTCACCCCTCCACTTT.

This clone was counted once. The chain couples TRBV19 to TRBJ2-1; 14 bases align to TRBD2. Losses at the gene ends were 4 bases for V and 7 bases for J; bases not matched to a gene: 6. The CDR3 has 16 residues. In germline, CDR1 is LNHDA, CDR2 SQIVND (reference sequence). The CDR3 nucleotides are TGTGCCAGTAGTAGAGCGGGACTAGCGGGAGTGAATGAGCAGTTCTTC. Protein product: CASSRAGLAGVNEQFF.

V gene TRBV11-1 combines with J gene TRBJ2-7, with 7 nucleotides matching TRBD2. This CDR3 comprises 16 residues. The junction had 13 bases not matched to a gene; V was cut back by 5 bases and J by 3 bases. Germline V CDR1 and CDR2: SGHAT, FQDESV (reference sequence). The CDR3 sequence: CASSHHMREGNYEQYF. Here the CDR3 DNA reads TGTGCCAGCAGCCACCATATGAGGGAGGGGAACTACGAGCAGTACTTC.

The V call is TRBV2, the J call TRBJ2-3; the match to TRBD2 covers 9 bases. The CDR3 totals 15 residues. V lost 9 bases, J lost 0 bases, and 7 bases stayed unmatched. Germline V gives CDR1 SNHLY, CDR2 FYNNEI. CDR3 region: CASRPSGISTDTQYF. Here the CDR3 DNA reads TGTGCCAGTCGGCCTAGCGGGATTAGCACAGATACGCAGTATTTT.